One TCR beta chain is described in this entry. This clone appeared once. Its antigen specificity is not known. The record has no base qualities; no much larger clone is one base away. Other DNA sequences in the sample encode the same CDR3. These data come from a study of control samples from healthy donors and cancer patients (dated by TCRdb to 2018 to 2020). The library was prepared using the immunoSEQ multiplex PCR assay. The table comes from immuneACCESS by way of TCRdb, which keeps in-frame sequences with V and J called. Part of the clones is missing from these tables; in studies checked, under half for an unresolved V gene and the rest for unknown reasons. Within this sample are 100,000 to 150,000 clones, with 85% to 95% of them counted one time only. The top ten clonotypes cover 0.5% to 0.7% of the sample. The CDR3 contains 14 residues, cysteine and phenylalanine counted. The entry retains the CDR3 DNA only, 42 bases that are in frame from base 1. V trim: 2 bases; J trim: 4 bases; unmatched bases: 0. In the germline V gene, CDR1 corresponds to MNHNS and CDR2 to SASEGT.

The sample was PBMCs. Here the chain combines TRBV6-1 and TRBJ2-5; 11 nucleotides in the junction match TRBD2. This clonotype was sampled from a man older than 75 with head and neck cancer. The CDR3 region has the sequence CASSELAGGETQYF. The DNA sequence is given as TGTGCCAGCAGTGAACTAGCGGGAGGAGAGACCCAGTACTTC.